The 30 T cell receptor beta chains below all came from one sample that was sequenced in a study of cytomegalovirus exposure and HLA in healthy donors. PCR was performed using 60 Vbeta and 13 Jbeta primers. The table came from immunoSEQ multiplex PCR; TCRdb's copy has only in-frame clones and leaves some out. This table has fewer than 200,000 clones, roughly 70% appearing once. Material for sequencing was PBMCs. Receptors originate from a woman under 30 in good health and CMV-seropositive.

This clone was counted a few times. V gene TRBV28 combines with J gene TRBJ1-6; weak D call: TRBD1 (5 bases). The CDR3 totals 16 residues. Germline V gene sequence: CDR1 MDHEN, CDR2 SYDVKM. Between the trimmed V and J ends, which lost 8 bases and 6 bases, there was a span of 20 bases. CDR3 bases: TGTGCCAGCTTCCCTCCCGGGGGTACCTTTAATTCACCCCTCCACTTT. Translating it yields CASFPPGGTFNSPLHF.

The count of this clone is one. The chain couples TRBV27 to TRBJ2-1; 7 bases align to TRBD1. The CDR3 has 14 amino acids. V gave up 7 bases and J gave up 6 bases; unmatched junction bases: 9. Germline V lookup: CDR1 MNHEY, CDR2 SMNVEV (reference sequence). The CDR3 reads CASTLTGSSNEQFF. CDR3 sequence (DNA): TGTGCCAGCACCCTGACAGGGTCAAGCAATGAGCAGTTCTTC.

The chain links TRBV9 to TRBJ1-1, with D hard to call. The V gene lost 3 bases and the J gene lost 2 bases, with 8 bases spanning the gap. CDR1 is SGDLS and CDR2 is YYNGEE in the germline V gene. This CDR3 has 13 residues. CDR3 protein: CASSGYFNTEAFF. The CDR3 DNA reads as TGTGCCAGCAGCGGCTACTTTAACACTGAAGCTTTCTTT.

This chain uses TRBV5-6 with TRBJ1-1, with D possibly being TRBD1 (5 bases). The CDR3 extends over 13 amino acids. CDR1 and CDR2 from the germline V gene are SGHDT and YYEEEE. Trimming removed 0 bases at V and 4 bases at J, with 7 bases between. The CDR3 DNA reads as TGTGCCAGCAGCTTGGGGGGGGTCACTGAAGCTTTCTTT. Its translation: CASSLGGVTEAFF.

The rearrangement links TRBV5-6 to TRBJ2-2; no clear D gene. CDR1 SGHDT and CDR2 YYEEEE come from the germline V gene. This CDR3 comprises 14 residues. The ends were cut back, 0 bases at V and 4 bases at J, with 7 bases in the middle. CDR3 protein: CASSLAGFTGELFF. The CDR3 nucleotides are TGTGCCAGCAGCTTGGCCGGGTTCACCGGGGAGCTGTTTTTT.

The genes are TRBV29-1 and TRBJ1-1; 11 bases line up with TRBD1. Trimming took 8 bases from V and 8 from J; bases not matched to a gene: 4. The CDR3 is 11 residues long. Germline V gene sequence: CDR1 SQVTM, CDR2 ANQGSEA. The CDR3 region is CSMDRGHEAFF. CDR3 nucleotides: TGCAGCATGGACAGGGGGCACGAAGCTTTCTTT.

This rearrangement joins TRBV7-9 to TRBJ2-5; the match to TRBD1 covers 7 bases. The J call may be faulty, since TRBJ2-7 better matches the DNA end. This CDR3 contains 14 residues. Per germline, CDR1 SEHNR and CDR2 FQNEAQ (reference sequence). CDR3 amino acids: CASSSRGQSYEQYF. CDR3 coding DNA: TGTGCCAGCAGCTCACGGGGACAGAGCTACGAGCAGTACTTC.

Remarks on this clone: The germline gene is not matched at one end of the junction; a read error may be the cause. The chain employs TRBV5-4 and TRBJ2-2; weak D call: TRBD2 (5 bases). The germline CDR1 and CDR2 sequences are SGHNT and YYREEE (reference sequence). The CDR3 is 13 amino acids. CDR3 sequence: CASSPSSTGELFF. The CDR3 bases are TGCGCCAGCAGCCCTAGCAGCACCGGGGAGCTGTTTTTT.

The J gene is TRBJ2-5, the V gene TRBV5-6, with a weak D call TRBD2 (5 bases). The V gene lost 4 bases and the J gene lost 2 bases, with 15 bases spanning the gap. Germline values: CDR1 SGHDT, CDR2 YYEEEE. This CDR3 region has 15 residues. The CDR3 reads CASSRVEGLQETQYF. In nucleotides, the CDR3 is TGTGCCAGCAGCCGGGTCGAGGGCCTACAAGAGACCCAGTACTTC.

The rearrangement joins TRBV25-1 to TRBJ2-7; D is uncertain. The CDR3 covers 14 residues. The ends were cut back, 2 bases at V and 3 bases at J, with 11 bases in the middle. CDR1 and CDR2 from the germline V gene are MGHDK and SYGVNS. CDR3 loop: CASSELYSFYEQYF. The CDR3 region has the DNA TGTGCCAGCAGTGAACTGTACAGTTTCTACGAGCAGTACTTC.

The chain links TRBV6-5 to TRBJ1-1, with D maybe TRBD1 (6 bases). The V gene lost 10 bases and the J gene lost 4 bases, with 22 bases spanning the gap. The CDR3 length is 15 residues. The V gene's germline CDR1 is MNHEY and CDR2 SVGAGI. CDR3 DNA sequence: TGTGCCACCCAGCCGGGGGGCCGCGGGGCCACTGAAGCTTTCTTT. It is translated as CATQPGGRGATEAFF.

The chain is built from TRBV5-5 and TRBJ2-7, with D unclear. This CDR3 comprises 11 residues. The germline V gene has CDR1 SGHKS and CDR2 YYEKEE (reference sequence). Trimming cost V 2 bases and J 4 bases, with 4 bases left between them. CDR3 protein: CASSFNYEQYF. CDR3 DNA: TGTGCCAGCAGCTTCAATTACGAGCAGTACTTC.

The rearrangement uses TRBV21-1 and TRBJ1-1; the table names TRBD1, a call not compared with the DNA. TRBV21-1 is a pseudogene locus. This CDR3 has 16 amino acids. As DNA, the CDR3 is TGTGCCAGCACGTTAGAAGGGGCACTCATGAACACTGAAGCTTTCTTT. Protein sequence: CASTLEGALMNTEAFF.

V and J are TRBV28 and TRBJ1-5; 9 nucleotides line up with TRBD1. The germline gives CDR1 MDHEN, CDR2 SYDVKM. The V and J ends lost 4 bases and 5 bases, in that order; junction bases with no gene match: 9. This CDR3 is built from 16 residues. The CDR3 loop is CASSSAPRQGDQPQHF. The CDR3 DNA reads as TGTGCCAGCAGTTCGGCCCCAAGACAGGGGGATCAGCCCCAGCATTTT.

The chain links TRBV25-1 to TRBJ1-4; no clear D gene. The V end was cut by 3 bases, the J end by 5 bases, with 13 bases between. CDR3 size: 15 residues. CDR1 and CDR2 (germline): MGHDK, SYGVNS. The CDR3 spells CASSEPYRGNEKLFF. CDR3 coding DNA: TGTGCCAGCAGTGAGCCTTACCGGGGAAATGAAAAACTGTTTTTT.

This clone was seen just once. The chain uses TRBV5-1 and TRBJ2-7; D may be TRBD1 (5 bases). The V gene lost 0 bases and the J gene lost 5 bases, with 12 bases spanning the gap. There are 14 residues in the CDR3. Germline CDR1 SGHRS, CDR2 YFSETQ. In nucleotides, the CDR3 is TGCGCCAGCAGCTTGGTAGGGGCTAAGGACGAGCAGTACTTC. It specifies CASSLVGAKDEQYF. Drawing the rest from reference TRBV5-1 and TRBJ2-7, the complete variable domain is KAGVTQTPRYLIKTRGQQVTLSCSPISGHRSVSWYQQTPGQGLQFLFEYFSETQRNKGNFPGRFSGRQFSNSRSEMNVSTLELGDSALYLCASSLVGAKDEQYFGPGTRLTVT.

The chain combines TRBV4-3 with TRBJ2-7, with a possible D match to TRBD2 (6 bases). Germline V CDR1 and CDR2: LGHNA, YSLEER. This CDR3 comprises 15 residues. The ends were cut back, 4 bases at V and 6 bases at J, with 19 bases in the middle. In nucleotides, the CDR3 is TGCGCCAGCAGCCCGGAATCCGGGAGTTATACCGAGCAGTACTTC. It yields the protein CASSPESGSYTEQYF.

The genes are TRBV30 and TRBJ2-7, with D possibly matching TRBD1 (6 bases). Germline CDR1 and CDR2: GTSNPN and SVGIG (reference sequence). This CDR3 has 18 amino acids. Trimming stripped 0 bases from V and 2 bases from J, with 23 bases between. CDR3 sequence reads: CAWSVLTGGPDPPYEQYF. The CDR3 coding sequence is TGTGCCTGGAGTGTACTGACAGGCGGCCCTGACCCCCCCTACGAGCAGTACTTC.

CDR3 loop: CASSWDSNSYEQYF. The CDR3 nucleotides are TGTGCCAGCAGCTGGGACAGTAACTCCTACGAGCAGTACTTC. V is TRBV5-4 and J is TRBJ2-7; 7 bases map to TRBD1. The junction had 3 bases not matched to a gene; V was cut back by 3 bases and J by 0 bases. Germline CDR1 SGHNT, CDR2 YYREEE (reference sequence). The CDR3 contains 14 residues.

This clone has a single count. J is TRBJ1-5 and V is TRBV11-2; 9 nucleotides agree with TRBD1. V gave up 1 base and J gave up 7 bases; unmatched junction bases: 5. This CDR3 is built from 15 residues. The germline CDR1 and CDR2 sequences are SGHAT and FQNNGV. CDR3 region: CASSLGDRATQPQHF. In DNA, the CDR3 is TGTGCCAGCAGCTTAGGGGACAGGGCCACACAGCCCCAGCATTTT. The full variable domain, rest sourced from reference TRBV11-2 and TRBJ1-5, is EAGVAQSPRYKIIEKRQSVAFWCNPISGHATLYWYQQILGQGPKLLIQFQNNGVVDDSQLPKDRFSAERLKGVDSTLKIQPAKLEDSAVYLCASSLGDRATQPQHFGDGTRLSIL.

A few counts support this clone. This sequence joins TRBV28 and TRBJ1-2; weak D call: TRBD1 (5 bases). Germline CDR1 is MDHEN and CDR2 is SYDVKM. This CDR3 comprises 11 residues. Trimming removed 6 bases at V and 4 bases at J, with 6 bases between. The CDR3 is CASSRAYGYTF. The CDR3 nucleotides read TGTGCCAGCAGCAGGGCCTATGGCTACACCTTC.

The chain recombines TRBV18 with TRBJ2-3; 8 bases line up with TRBD2. Germline CDR1 is KGHSH and CDR2 is LQKENI. Unmatched junction bases numbered 2, after V lost 2 bases and J lost 4 bases. CDR3 length: 14 residues. DNA of the CDR3: TGTGCCAGCTCACCAGGACTAGCCCCAGATACGCAGTATTTT. Encoded protein: CASSPGLAPDTQYF.

In this sample, this clone turned up once. V usage is TRBV7-9 and J usage is TRBJ2-1; D uncertain. V was pared by 2 bases and J by 3 bases, with 14 bases between. The CDR3 contains 16 residues. The V gene's germline CDR1 is SEHNR and CDR2 FQNEAQ (reference sequence). CDR3 protein: CASSLPRGWNYNEQFF. Here the CDR3 DNA reads TGTGCCAGCAGCTTACCCCGAGGTTGGAACTACAATGAGCAGTTCTTC.

The gene calls are TRBV9 and TRBJ1-2, with a tentative D call TRBD1 (6 bases). The CDR3 consists of 15 residues. V was pared by 4 bases and J by 3 bases, with 16 bases between. Germline-derived CDR1 and CDR2 are SGDLS and YYNGEE. The CDR3 loop is CASSQTQGRDYGYTF. CDR3 DNA sequence: TGTGCCAGCAGCCAAACACAGGGTAGAGACTATGGCTACACCTTC.

The CDR3 sequence: CATLGAIWTGRRGTIYF. DNA of the CDR3: TGTGCCACGTTGGGCGCGATCTGGACAGGCCGAAGGGGCACCATATATTTT. The rearrangement joins TRBV6-4 to TRBJ1-3; 7 nucleotides agree with TRBD1. CDR3 size: 17 residues. J lost 9 bases, V lost 10 bases, and 24 bases had no gene match. Germline V lookup: CDR1 MRHNA, CDR2 SNTAGT.

The chain employs TRBV23-1 and TRBJ2-7; D is unclear. TRBV23-1 qualifies as an ORF whose function is uncertain. The CDR3 contains 14 residues. V was trimmed by 2 bases and J by 1 base, leaving 9 bases between them. The CDR3 bases are TGCGCCAGCAGTCAACTGACGGAGTCCTACGAGCAGTACTTC. Its protein is CASSQLTESYEQYF.

This sequence joins TRBV5-1 and TRBJ2-2, with 9 positions matching TRBD2. Per the germline V gene, CDR1 is SGHRS and CDR2 is YFSETQ. V dropped 2 bases and J dropped 6; count of bases not matched to a gene: 14. This CDR3 is built from 18 residues. CDR3 DNA sequence: TGCGCCAGCAGCTTTGGTCCTAGCGGGGCTCAAGGGGCCGGGGAGCTGTTTTTT. Its protein is CASSFGPSGAQGAGELFF.

This clone was detected a few times. V and J are TRBV9 and TRBJ2-5; D perhaps matches TRBD1 (6 bases). Trimming pared 1 base from V and 1 base from J, leaving 11 bases between. The CDR3 has 15 amino acids. Per the germline V gene, CDR1 is SGDLS and CDR2 is YYNGEE. The CDR3, as DNA: TGTGCCAGCAGCGTATATACAGGGTCCCAAGAGACCCAGTACTTC. Amino acids: CASSVYTGSQETQYF.

This clone was seen a few times. The V and J genes are TRBV5-1 and TRBJ1-1, with 8 bases identical to TRBD1. V gave up 3 bases and J gave up 1 base; unmatched junction bases: 2. The germline CDR1 and CDR2 sequences are SGHRS and YFSETQ. The CDR3 runs 14 residues. The CDR3 DNA follows: TGCGCCAGCAGCTCAGGACAGGGGAACACTGAAGCTTTCTTT. Translating gives CASSSGQGNTEAFF.

The rearrangement uses TRBV6-4 and TRBJ2-3, with 14 bases matching TRBD2. V gave up 3 bases and J gave up 4 bases; unmatched junction bases: 0. This CDR3 region has 15 residues. Germline V lookup: CDR1 MRHNA, CDR2 SNTAGT. The CDR3 DNA follows: TGTGCCAGCAGTGAGACTAGCGGGGGGGCAGATACGCAGTATTTT. Translation: CASSETSGGADTQYF.